This is a list of T cell receptor beta chains from one sample in a study of OX40 agonist ivuxolimab in advanced cancers. Using immunoSEQ multiplex PCR, the repertoire was profiled, and TCRdb retains in-frame clones only, with some absent. The sample lists tens of thousands of clones, roughly four fifths seen once, with more than 1.5% in the top ten. Sequencing used CD4+ or CD8+ T cells sorted from blood, obtained in a trial of the OX40 agonist ivuxolimab. Receptors were obtained from an adult with an advanced solid tumor such as melanoma, head and neck, liver or kidney cancer. The CDR3 runs from the conserved cysteine through the conserved F or W. The order of the fields is J gene, D gene, V gene, clone size, CDR3 DNA, CDR3 protein. A D gene is named only where the DNA matches it firmly. Rows may omit the clone size; those that give it use once, few, many or a size class.

j_gene: TRBJ2-7
d_gene: TRBD2
v_gene: TRBV6-1
abundance: .
CDR3nt: TGTGCCAGCAGTGAGGGGCGGGGGAACTCCTACGAGCAGTACTTC
CDR3aa: CASSEGRGNSYEQYF

j_gene: TRBJ1-2
d_gene: TRBD1
v_gene: TRBV28
abundance: once
CDR3nt: TGTGCCAGCAGTTTCCCGGGACAGGGGGCGAAAGGCTACACCTTC
CDR3aa: CASSFPGQGAKGYTF

j_gene: TRBJ2-7
d_gene: TRBD1
v_gene: TRBV28
abundance: few
CDR3nt: TGTGCCAGCAGTTACCGGGACAGGGTACCCTACGAGCAGTACTTC
CDR3aa: CASSYRDRVPYEQYF

j_gene: TRBJ1-3
d_gene: .
v_gene: TRBV9
abundance: .
CDR3nt: TGTGCCAGCAGCGTAGCTGGGGTTAACGGGGGCACTCTTGGAAACACCATATATTTT
CDR3aa: CASSVAGVNGGTLGNTIYF

j_gene: TRBJ2-1
d_gene: .
v_gene: TRBV4-2
abundance: .
CDR3nt: TGTGCCAGCAGCCAGACGGGACAGCGGGACAATGAGCAGTTCTTC
CDR3aa: CASSQTGQRDNEQFF

j_gene: TRBJ1-2
d_gene: .
v_gene: TRBV28
abundance: .
CDR3nt: TGTGCCAGCAGATCCAACAGGGAAATGGGTGGCTACACCTTC
CDR3aa: CASRSNREMGGYTF

j_gene: TRBJ1-3
d_gene: TRBD1
v_gene: TRBV2
abundance: .
CDR3nt: TGTGCCACAACACAGGGGGTCTCTGGAAACACCATATATTTT
CDR3aa: CATTQGVSGNTIYF

j_gene: TRBJ1-6
d_gene: .
v_gene: TRBV11-2
abundance: .
CDR3nt: TGTGCCAGCAGCTTCAGGGATACACCCCTCCACTTT
CDR3aa: CASSFRDTPLHF

j_gene: TRBJ1-6
d_gene: .
v_gene: TRBV7-8
abundance: once
CDR3nt: TGTGCCAGCAGCCTAACAGGGTCACCCCTCCACTTT
CDR3aa: CASSLTGSPLHF

j_gene: TRBJ1-2
d_gene: .
v_gene: TRBV27
abundance: .
CDR3nt: TGTGCCAGCAGTTCAACGCGGGAAAGGGTATATGGCTACACCTTC
CDR3aa: CASSSTRERVYGYTF